These 23 T cell receptor beta chains were sequenced from one sample in a study of blood T cell repertoires in COVID-19. Only in-frame clones appear in the TCRdb table, and some are missing; sequencing was by immunoSEQ multiplex PCR. The data hold 250,000 to 300,000 clones, with around nine tenths observed a single time. Sequencing used peripheral blood. All receptors derive from a woman in her 30s with COVID-19, enrolled during active disease.

In this sample, this clone turned up a few times. The J gene is TRBJ2-1, the V gene TRBV6-5; 8 positions match TRBD1. Trimming took 6 bases from V and 4 from J; bases not matched to a gene: 8. The CDR3 consists of 15 residues. CDR1 MNHEY and CDR2 SVGAGI come from the germline V gene. CDR3 protein: CASSPDRGRYNEQFF. CDR3 DNA sequence: TGTGCCAGCAGCCCCGACAGGGGTAGATACAATGAGCAGTTCTTC.

This clone was seen a few times. The chain couples TRBV5-4 to TRBJ2-3; the D gene is possibly TRBD2 (6 bases). The CDR3 length is 15 residues. Deletions cut 2 bases from V and 3 bases from J, with 13 bases between. Germline V gene sequence: CDR1 SGHNT, CDR2 YYREEE (reference sequence). CDR3 residues: CASSLGGEQTDTQYF. The DNA for the CDR3 is TGTGCCAGCAGCTTAGGAGGGGAGCAGACAGATACGCAGTATTTT.

V gene TRBV11-2 combines with J gene TRBJ1-1, with unresolved D. Germline-derived CDR1 and CDR2 are SGHAT and FQNNGV. The CDR3 has 14 amino acids. V was trimmed by 3 bases and J by 3 bases, leaving 11 bases between them. CDR3 coding DNA: TGTGCCAGCAGCTTGGCACTCCGGGACACTGAAGCTTTCTTT. Its protein product is CASSLALRDTEAFF.

The V call is TRBV7-9, the J call TRBJ1-1; D is uncertain. The CDR3 runs 16 residues. Germline V gives CDR1 SEHNR, CDR2 FQNEAQ (reference sequence). V was shortened by 4 bases and J by 5 bases, with 20 bases between the two germline ends. The CDR3 loop is CASSSWGMDGETEAFF. The CDR3 nucleotides are TGTGCCAGCAGCTCATGGGGTATGGACGGGGAAACTGAAGCTTTCTTT.

The chain couples TRBV7-8 to TRBJ1-2; no reliable D call. The V and J ends lost 1 base and 8 bases respectively, with 8 bases between them. Germline lookup yields CDR1 SGHVS and CDR2 FQNEAQ. This CDR3 spans 12 amino acids. CDR3 DNA sequence: TGTGCCAGCAGCTTAGAGCTTCACGGCTACACCTTC. Its translation is CASSLELHGYTF.

The J gene is TRBJ1-3, the V gene TRBV6-6; TRBD1 agrees at 7 bases. After removal of 2 bases from V and 0 bases from J, the junction contained 4 bases not matched to a gene. Per the germline V gene, CDR1 is MNHNY and CDR2 is SVGAGI (reference sequence). The CDR3 runs 16 residues. CDR3 nucleotide sequence: TGTGCCAGCAGTTACGGACAGGCCAACTCTGGAAACACCATATATTTT. This encodes CASSYGQANSGNTIYF.

The chain joins TRBV5-1 to TRBJ1-3; D not resolved. Germline-derived CDR1 and CDR2 are SGHRS and YFSETQ. V shed 4 bases and J shed 8 bases, with 10 bases lying between them. The CDR3 has 12 residues. Here the CDR3 DNA reads TGCGCCAGCAGCGGAGACCGGGACACCATATATTTT. Its translation: CASSGDRDTIYF.

The chain is built from TRBV4-1 and TRBJ1-1; 9 nucleotides align to TRBD1. The V segment lost 9 bases and the J segment 4 bases; nucleotides outside the gene matches: 3. The V gene's germline CDR1 is MGHRA and CDR2 YSYEKL. The CDR3 sequence is 12 residues long. The CDR3 DNA sequence: TGCGCCAGTACGGACAGGGGCACTGAAGCTTTCTTT. The encoded protein is CASTDRGTEAFF.

V usage is TRBV3-1 (or the pseudogene TRBV3-2) and J usage is TRBJ2-1; 10 bases fit TRBD2. V lost 0 bases to trimming and J lost 7 bases; unmatched junction nucleotides: 9. Germline V gives CDR1 LGHDT, CDR2 YNNKEL (reference sequence). The CDR3 sequence is 17 residues long. CDR3 bases: TGTGCCAGCAGCCAAGAGGGTCTAGCGGGGGCCCGGAATGAGCAGTTCTTC. Translated, it gives CASSQEGLAGARNEQFF.

This clone came up once. The chain combines TRBV2 with TRBJ2-7; 7 nucleotides line up with TRBD1. The CDR3 is made up of 12 amino acids. V was clipped by 11 bases and J by 5 bases; unmatched bases: 9. Germline V gene data show CDR1 as SNHLY and CDR2 as FYNNEI. The CDR3 nucleotides are TGTGCCGGAACAGGGGACCACAACGAGCAGTACTTC. Translation: CAGTGDHNEQYF.

This rearrangement joins TRBV10-2 to TRBJ2-1; 11 bases line up with TRBD2. Germline assignment: CDR1 WSHSY and CDR2 SAAADI. CDR3 length: 15 amino acids. V dropped 2 bases and J dropped 8; count of bases not matched to a gene: 5. DNA of the CDR3: TGCGCCAGCAGTGAGCGTAGCGGGGGGGTGGATGAGCAGTTCTTC. This encodes CASSERSGGVDEQFF.

This clone showed up just once. The rearrangement links TRBV5-6 to TRBJ2-7; unclear D gene. Germline V gene sequence: CDR1 SGHDT, CDR2 YYEEEE. The CDR3 consists of 15 residues. V lost 4 bases, J lost 0 bases, and 14 bases lay in between. The CDR3 spells CASSPTPSGSYEQYF. The CDR3 DNA sequence: TGTGCCAGCAGCCCCACCCCCTCAGGCTCCTACGAGCAGTACTTC. Supplemented by reference TRBV5-6 and TRBJ2-7, the full variable domain reads DAGVTQSPTHLIKTRGQQVTLRCSPKSGHDTVSWYQQALGQGPQFIFQYYEEEERQRGNFPDRFSGHQFPNYSSELNVNALLLGDSALYLCASSPTPSGSYEQYFGPGTRLTVT.

The chain couples TRBV4-1 to TRBJ1-3; D may be TRBD1 (6 bases). The germline V gene encodes CDR1 MGHRA and CDR2 YSYEKL. Trimming removed 2 bases from V and 2 bases from J, with 13 bases in between. The length of the CDR3 is 16 residues. CDR3 bases: TGCGCCAGCAGCCAAATGGCAGGGGTCCCTGGAAACACCATATATTTT. It encodes CASSQMAGVPGNTIYF.

Only one count was recorded for this clone. V gene TRBV27 combines with J gene TRBJ2-7; 7 positions agree with TRBD1. The germline gives CDR1 MNHEY, CDR2 SMNVEV (reference sequence). This CDR3 has 14 amino acids. V lost 9 bases, J lost 3 bases, and 11 bases stayed unmatched. This chain's CDR3 is CASGLRGLVYEQYF. For the CDR3, the DNA is TGTGCCAGTGGCCTAAGGGGGCTTGTCTACGAGCAGTACTTC.

In regard to this clone: Compared with germline, one end of the junction differs, possibly owing to a read error. J is TRBJ2-1 and V is TRBV7-9, with 8 bases matching TRBD2. This CDR3 is built from 15 residues. Germline CDR1 is SEHNR and CDR2 is FQNEAQ (reference sequence). CDR3 nucleotides: TGTTCCAGCTTGGCCGGGCGGGGGGCTTACAATGAGCAGTTCTTC. This gives the protein CSSLAGRGAYNEQFF.

This chain uses TRBV7-2 with TRBJ2-7; weak D call: TRBD2 (6 bases). Germline lookup yields CDR1 SGHTA and CDR2 FQGNSA. The CDR3 has 15 residues. The V and J ends lost 5 bases and 3 bases respectively, with 17 bases between them. CDR3 amino acids: CASSQYGGQNYEQYF. The CDR3, as DNA: TGTGCCAGCAGCCAATACGGGGGTCAGAACTACGAGCAGTACTTC.

The chain has TRBV5-5 and TRBJ2-2; TRBD1 agrees at 9 bases. Trimming took 4 bases from V and 3 from J; bases not matched to a gene: 4. The germline gives CDR1 SGHKS, CDR2 YYEKEE (reference sequence). The CDR3 length is 15 residues. The CDR3 protein is CASSPGQGHTGELFF. The DNA for the CDR3 is TGTGCCAGCAGCCCGGGACAGGGCCACACCGGGGAGCTGTTTTTT.

CDR3 protein: CASSPGTGYPEQYF. The CDR3 DNA sequence: TGTGCCAGCAGTCCCGGGACAGGATACCCCGAGCAGTACTTC. The rearrangement links TRBV5-5 to TRBJ2-7; TRBD1 agrees at 8 bases. V trimming: 5 bases; J trimming: 6 bases; junction bases outside the gene matches: 10. The CDR3 is 14 amino acids. Germline V lookup: CDR1 SGHKS, CDR2 YYEKEE (reference sequence).

The chain recombines TRBV7-9 with TRBJ2-7, with 8 bases matching TRBD1. The CDR3 extends over 14 amino acids. V lost 1 base and J lost 4; bases outside the gene matches: 3. The germline CDR1 and CDR2 sequences are SEHNR and FQNEAQ (reference sequence). CDR3 sequence (DNA): TGTGCCAGCAGCTTAGGGACAGGGTTTTACGAGCAGTACTTC. Protein product: CASSLGTGFYEQYF.

The chain recombines TRBV5-4 with TRBJ2-2; 9 positions match TRBD1. CDR3 length: 15 amino acids. Germline CDR1 and CDR2: SGHNT and YYREEE (reference sequence). Germline trimming cut 0 bases from V and 7 bases from J; bases unmatched to any gene: 4. The CDR3 region is CASSLDRGRDGELFF. CDR3 in DNA: TGTGCCAGCAGCTTGGACAGGGGGCGTGACGGGGAGCTGTTTTTT.

This chain links TRBV6-6 with TRBJ1-1; D is uncertain. The V end lost 5 bases, the J end lost 0 bases, and 22 bases lay between the germline ends. The CDR3 loop spans 18 amino acids. Germline CDR1 is MNHNY and CDR2 is SVGAGI (reference sequence). Written as DNA, the CDR3 is TGTGCCAGCAGTCCACCGGTAAAGGAGGCATACATGAACACTGAAGCTTTCTTT. It translates to CASSPPVKEAYMNTEAFF.

The CDR3 DNA is TGTGCCAGCAGCCAAGATCTTGGGCAAAACGAGCAGTACTTC. This codes for CASSQDLGQNEQYF. The chain carries TRBV3-1 (or the pseudogene TRBV3-2) and TRBJ2-7; D is unresolved. Per the germline V gene, CDR1 is LGHDT and CDR2 is YNNKEL (reference sequence). V shed 0 bases and J shed 5 bases, with 11 bases lying between them. The CDR3 runs 14 residues.

The CDR3 reads CASSPHRDRSTGELFF. In DNA, the CDR3 is TGCGCCAGCAGCCCCCACAGGGATCGGAGCACCGGGGAGCTGTTTTTT. The genes are TRBV5-1 and TRBJ2-2; possible D gene TRBD1, 6 bases. In germline, CDR1 is SGHRS, CDR2 YFSETQ. The CDR3 spans 16 residues. Deletions cut 4 bases from V and 4 bases from J, with 17 bases between.